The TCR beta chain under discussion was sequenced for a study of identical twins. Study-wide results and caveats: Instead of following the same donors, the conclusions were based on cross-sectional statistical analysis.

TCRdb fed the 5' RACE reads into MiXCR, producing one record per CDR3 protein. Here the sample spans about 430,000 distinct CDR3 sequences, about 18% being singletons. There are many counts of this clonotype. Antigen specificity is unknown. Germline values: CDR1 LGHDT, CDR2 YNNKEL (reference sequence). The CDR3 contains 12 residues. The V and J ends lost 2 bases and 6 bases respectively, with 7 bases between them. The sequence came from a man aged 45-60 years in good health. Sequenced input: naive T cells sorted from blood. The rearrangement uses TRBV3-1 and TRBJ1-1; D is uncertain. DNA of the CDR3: TGTGCCAGCAGCCAATATGGGTCTGAAGCTTTCTTT. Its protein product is CASSQYGSEAFF.